A selection of T cell receptor beta chains follows, all from one sample in a study of metastatic and nonmetastatic thyroid tumors. TCRdb re-clonotyped the PCR reads through MiXCR. Among 20,000 to 25,000 clones listed, around a sixth were seen once. The sequencing sample was made of blood. The source of these receptors is a female donor with papillary thyroid cancer or a benign thyroid nodule (not recorded which). Some clones in this sample may be carry-over from other donors' samples. The CDR3 runs from the conserved cysteine through the conserved F or W. A D gene is named only where the DNA matches it firmly. Size values are once, few and many counts, or a class for expanded clones, and some rows have none.

V gene,D gene,clone size,J gene,CDR3 DNA,CDR3 protein
TRBV4-1,TRBD2,many,TRBJ2-5,TGCGCCAGCAGCCAAGAAGGTAGCGGGGTGTCGGCCCAGTACTTC,CASSQEGSGVSAQYF
TRBV20-1,TRBD1,many,TRBJ2-7,TGCAGTGCTAGGGACCCCCGACAGGGGCCCCAGAGAGAGCAGTACTTC,CSARDPRQGPQREQYF
TRBV20-1,-,many,TRBJ1-2,TGCAGTGCTAGTCCCTCGGGGACGGGGGATGGCTACACCTTC,CSASPSGTGDGYTF
TRBV4-1,TRBD1,-,TRBJ1-1,TGCGCCAGCAGCCAAGAGGTGGGCAGGGGGTTTGAAGCTTTCTTT,CASSQEVGRGFEAFF
TRBV5-1,TRBD1,many,TRBJ2-5,TGCGCCAGCAGCGGTAGGGACAGGGGCGAAGAGACCCAGTACTTC,CASSGRDRGEETQYF
TRBV28,-,many,TRBJ2-3,TGTGCCAGCACAGGGAGCACAGATACGCAGTATTTT,CASTGSTDTQYF
TRBV6-5,TRBD2,few,TRBJ2-1,TGTGCCAGCAGGGTTAAAACCGGGACTAGCGTCAACAATGAGCAGTTCTTC,CASRVKTGTSVNNEQFF
TRBV9,-,many,TRBJ1-1,TGTGCCAGCAGCGTAGATTTGGGGGGGCTAGGCACTGAAGCTTTCTTT,CASSVDLGGLGTEAFF
TRBV27,-,many,TRBJ2-6,TGTGCCAGCACCCATAGTCCAGGGCTTATCTCTGGGGCCAACGTCCTGACTTTC,CASTHSPGLISGANVLTF
TRBV18,TRBD2,many,TRBJ2-7,TGTGCCAGCTCACCACCACCCAGCGGGGAGAAGCAGCAGTACTTC,CASSPPPSGEKQQYF
TRBV7-9,-,many,TRBJ1-2,TGTGCCAGCAGCCCCGTTTTGGGGGACTACTCACATAACTATGGCTACACCTTC,CASSPVLGDYSHNYGYTF
TRBV6-1,TRBD2,medium-sized,TRBJ2-1,TGTGCCAGCACGGAGCGGGGGGACTACAATGAGCAGTTCTTC,CASTERGDYNEQFF
TRBV6-4,-,medium-sized,TRBJ2-2,TGTGCCAGCAGTGATAGAGCCACCGGGGAGCTGTTTTTT,CASSDRATGELFF
TRBV7-2,-,-,TRBJ2-2,TGTGCCAGTAAGGTTAGCGGGGAGCTGTTTTTT,CASKVSGELFF
TRBV6-1,TRBD1,-,TRBJ1-3,TGTGCCAGCAGCCGACAGGGGAACACCATATATTTT,CASSRQGNTIYF
TRBV30,-,many,TRBJ2-5,TGTGCCTGGGAGGTTGGAGGAAACCAGTACTTC,CAWEVGGNQYF
TRBV19,-,few,TRBJ1-5,TGTGCCAGTGCCCACGGGACGGGGATTCAGCCCCAGCATTTT,CASAHGTGIQPQHF
TRBV6-1,-,few,TRBJ2-6,TGTGCCAGCAGCCTGGGACTTTCTGGGGCCAACGTCCTGACTTTC,CASSLGLSGANVLTF
TRBV30,TRBD1,many,TRBJ1-2,TGTGCCTGGAGGAATACAGGGGGCTATGGCTACACCTTC,CAWRNTGGYGYTF
TRBV10-3,-,many,TRBJ2-3,TGTGCCATCAGTGAGTACGGGGAAGATACGCAGTATTTT,CAISEYGEDTQYF
TRBV6-5,-,medium-sized,TRBJ1-1,TGTGCCAGCAGTTACTCGAATGGGGCCCCTGAAGCTTTCTTT,CASSYSNGAPEAFF
TRBV7-3,TRBD1,many,TRBJ2-1,TGTGCCAGCAGTCCCGGGACAGGGTACAATGAGCAGTTCTTC,CASSPGTGYNEQFF
TRBV2,-,-,TRBJ2-7,TGTGCCAGCATCAGCGTTATCTACGAGCAGTACTTC,CASISVIYEQYF
TRBV20-1,-,many,TRBJ2-7,TGCAGTGCTAGACCTGACTCCGGCCACGAGCAGTACTTC,CSARPDSGHEQYF
TRBV20-1,-,many,TRBJ1-1,TGCAGTACCCTCGGGGGGAGTGGGGTGAACACTGAAGCTTTCTTT,CSTLGGSGVNTEAFF
TRBV5-5,-,many,TRBJ1-2,TGTGCCAGCAGCTTGGGGGTCGGGGTTAAATGGGGCTACACCTTC,CASSLGVGVKWGYTF
TRBV6-1,-,-,TRBJ2-3,TGTGCCAGCAGTGATTGGGGGTGGGCATATACGCAGTATTTT,CASSDWGWAYTQYF
TRBV6-2/TRBV6-3,TRBD2,many,TRBJ2-3,TGTGCCAGCGGAAGACTAGCGGCTAGCACAGATACGCAGTATTTT,CASGRLAASTDTQYF